This TCR beta chain was documented in a study of cytomegalovirus exposure and HLA in healthy donors. Whole-study results and caveats: Later on, analysis showed that most CMV-associated TCR beta chains appeared to be HLA-restricted. TRBV6-2, TRBV6-3 and other indistinguishable V segments were excluded.

In the case of this clone: Its antigen is not identified.

The ends were cut back, 6 bases at V and 4 bases at J, with 15 bases in the middle. Looked up from germline, CDR1 is MNHEY and CDR2 is SMNVEV (reference sequence). The CDR3 sequence is 14 residues long. Use of 60 Vbeta and 13 Jbeta primers characterized the PCR. Repertoires were generated with immunoSEQ multiplex PCR, while TCRdb's copy carries only in-frame clones and drops some. The sample comprises a few hundred thousand clones, 75% to 90% of which are singletons, and roughly 0.3% rests with the top ten. Input material: PBMCs. The TCR originated in a girl aged 2 to 10 in good health and CMV-seronegative. J is TRBJ1-2 and V is TRBV27; D might be TRBD1 (6 bases). The CDR3, as DNA: TGTGCCAGCAGCTTACAGGGAAGCCCCTATGGCTACACCTTC. Protein sequence: CASSLQGSPYGYTF.